This paragraph covers one T cell receptor beta chain sequence. This record comes from a study of blood T cell repertoires in COVID-19. Study summary: Samples came from the United States, Italy and Spain, spanning acute and convalescent COVID-19. PBMCs, B-cell-depleted T cells, or T cells provided the cDNA or gDNA that made up the material.

As processed by the authors: Using reference gene primer amplification, nucleated cell counts were estimated. Clones were read by immunoSEQ multiplex PCR, and TCRdb kept only the in-frame ones, dropping some. V and J calls and clone size are given by that table; D and trimming were obtained from the DNA. The sample includes 150,000 or so clones, approximately 78% of them seen just once. J lost 0 bases, V lost 6 bases, and 3 bases had no gene match. The germline gives CDR1 SQVTM, CDR2 ANQGSEA. The CDR3 length is 14 residues. Sequenced: peripheral blood. The gene calls are TRBV29-1 and TRBJ1-3; 9 bases are a match to TRBD1. The TCR comes from an older man with acute or convalescent COVID-19. CDR3 loop: CSVGTGNSGNTIYF. The CDR3 coding sequence is TGCAGCGTCGGGACAGGGAACTCTGGAAACACCATATATTTT.